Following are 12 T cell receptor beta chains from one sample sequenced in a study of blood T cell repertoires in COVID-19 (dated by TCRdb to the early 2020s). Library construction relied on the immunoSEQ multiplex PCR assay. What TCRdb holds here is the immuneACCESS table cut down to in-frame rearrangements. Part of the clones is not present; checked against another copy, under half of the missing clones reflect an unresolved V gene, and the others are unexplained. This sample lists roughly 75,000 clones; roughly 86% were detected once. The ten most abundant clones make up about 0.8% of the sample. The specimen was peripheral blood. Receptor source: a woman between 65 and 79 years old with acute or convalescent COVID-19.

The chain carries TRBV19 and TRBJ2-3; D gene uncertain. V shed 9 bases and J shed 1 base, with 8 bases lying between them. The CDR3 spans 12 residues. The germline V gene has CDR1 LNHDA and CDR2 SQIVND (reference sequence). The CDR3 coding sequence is TGTGCCAGCAGAGGTGGCACAGATACGCAGTATTTT. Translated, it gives CASRGGTDTQYF.

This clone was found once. CDR3 in DNA: TGTGCCAGCAGCTTACGACCAGGGGAAAGGGCTGAAGCTTTCTTT. This gives the protein CASSLRPGERAEAFF. The V call is TRBV7-6, the J call TRBJ1-1; D might be TRBD1 (6 bases). Germline V lookup: CDR1 SGHVS, CDR2 FNYEAQ. Trimming stripped 2 bases from V and 6 bases from J, with 16 bases between. The CDR3 is 15 amino acids.

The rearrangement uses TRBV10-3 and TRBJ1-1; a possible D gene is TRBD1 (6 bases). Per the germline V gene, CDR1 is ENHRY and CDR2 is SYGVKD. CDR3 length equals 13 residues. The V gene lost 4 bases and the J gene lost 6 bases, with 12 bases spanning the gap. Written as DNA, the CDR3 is TGTGCCATCAGTGTGGCCGAGGGGGCTGAAGCTTTCTTT. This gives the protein CAISVAEGAEAFF.

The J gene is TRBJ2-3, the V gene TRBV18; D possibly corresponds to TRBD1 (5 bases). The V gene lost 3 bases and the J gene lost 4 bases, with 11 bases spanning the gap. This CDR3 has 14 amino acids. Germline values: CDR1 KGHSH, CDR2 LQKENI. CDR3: CASSPSRAPDTQYF. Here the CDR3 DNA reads TGTGCCAGCTCACCGTCCAGGGCTCCAGATACGCAGTATTTT.

Here the CDR3 reads CASSQSGLQPQHF. CDR3 in DNA: TGTGCCAGCAGCCAATCGGGTCTGCAGCCCCAGCATTTT. The J gene is TRBJ1-5, the V gene TRBV3-1 (or the pseudogene TRBV3-2); D is ambiguous. The germline V gene encodes CDR1 LGHDT and CDR2 YNNKEL (reference sequence). V was clipped by 2 bases and J by 7 bases, with 9 bases between them. The CDR3 totals 13 residues.

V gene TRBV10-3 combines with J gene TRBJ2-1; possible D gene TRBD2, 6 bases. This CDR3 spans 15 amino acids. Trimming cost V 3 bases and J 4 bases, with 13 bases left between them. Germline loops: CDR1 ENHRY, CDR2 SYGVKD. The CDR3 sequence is CAISEGAGPYNEQFF. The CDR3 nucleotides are TGTGCCATCAGTGAAGGAGCGGGTCCTTACAATGAGCAGTTCTTC.

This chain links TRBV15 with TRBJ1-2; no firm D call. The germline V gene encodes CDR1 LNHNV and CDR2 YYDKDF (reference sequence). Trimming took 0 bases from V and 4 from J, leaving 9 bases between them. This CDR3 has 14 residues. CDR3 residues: CATSRDISGYGYTF. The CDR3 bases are TGTGCCACCAGCAGAGATATATCCGGCTATGGCTACACCTTC.

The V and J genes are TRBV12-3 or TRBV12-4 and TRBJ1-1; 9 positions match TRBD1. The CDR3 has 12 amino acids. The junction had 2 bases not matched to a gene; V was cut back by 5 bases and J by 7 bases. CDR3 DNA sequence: TGTGCCAGCAGTCAGGGACAGGGTGAAGCTTTCTTT. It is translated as CASSQGQGEAFF.

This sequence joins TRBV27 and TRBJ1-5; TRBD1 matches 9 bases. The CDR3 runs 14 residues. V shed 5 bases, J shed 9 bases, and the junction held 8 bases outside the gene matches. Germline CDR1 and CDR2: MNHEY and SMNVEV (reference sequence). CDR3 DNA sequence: TGTGCCAGCAGTCCCCGGGACAGGGAAGGGCCCCAGCATTTT. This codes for CASSPRDREGPQHF.

The CDR3 DNA reads as TGTGCCAGCAATCCAGCGGGAAACACCGGGGAGCTGTTTTTT. Translating it yields CASNPAGNTGELFF. This chain joins TRBV2 and TRBJ2-2; 7 positions agree with TRBD2. CDR1 is SNHLY, CDR2 FYNNEI, per germline. This CDR3 spans 14 amino acids. The junction had 4 bases not matched to a gene; V was cut back by 7 bases and J by 2 bases.

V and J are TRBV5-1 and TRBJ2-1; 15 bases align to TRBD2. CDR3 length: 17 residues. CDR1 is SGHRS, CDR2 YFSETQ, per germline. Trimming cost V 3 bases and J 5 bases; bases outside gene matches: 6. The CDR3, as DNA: TGCGCCAGCAGCTATGGGGGACTAGCGGGAGGTAACAATGAGCAGTTCTTC. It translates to CASSYGGLAGGNNEQFF.

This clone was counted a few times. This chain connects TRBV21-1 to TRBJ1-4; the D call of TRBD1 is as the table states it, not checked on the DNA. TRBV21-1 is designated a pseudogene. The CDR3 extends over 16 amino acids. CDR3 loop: CASSDPDRATNEKLFF. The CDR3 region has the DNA TGTGCCAGCAGCGACCCGGACAGGGCGACTAATGAAAAACTGTTTTTT.